The clone carrying this T cell receptor (beta chain) was observed at least ten times. Antigen: not known. Indicated time point: pre-sensitization, week 0. The sample's treatment: therapeutic diphenylcyclopropenone sensitization with weekly scalp DPC. These data are taken from a study of human T cells and chemical hapten exposure. Study context: Patch testing placed 0.01% DPC on the upper back, with readings at 6 days. Overall study findings and caveats: Expanded TCRs made up significantly more big CDR3 similarity clusters than controls did. With alopecia, donors may have immune responses unlike healthy people's.

TCRdb reanalysed the RACE reads using MiXCR and keeps one entry per CDR3 protein. Altogether tens of thousands of distinct CDR3 sequences are present, 8.5% to 10% being singletons, with the ten largest covering more than 13%. The CDR3 is made up of 13 amino acids. V was trimmed by 1 base and J by 5 bases, leaving 6 bases between them. Germline V gene sequence: CDR1 SGHTA, CDR2 FQGNSA. The sequences come from whole blood, collected in connection with sensitization to the hapten diphenylcyclopropenone (DPC). The chain combines TRBV7-2 with TRBJ1-5; D gene ambiguous. The receptor was derived from a woman in her thirties or forties with alopecia areata. Some clones in this sample may be carry-over from other donors' samples. The CDR3 here is CASSLGRDQPQHF. CDR3 bases: TGTGCCAGCAGCTTAGGGCGAGATCAGCCCCAGCATTTT.